Each of the 16 T cell receptor beta chains below was sequenced from the same sample in a study of blood T cell repertoires in COVID-19. Only in-frame clones appear in the TCRdb table, and some are missing; sequencing was by immunoSEQ multiplex PCR. There are 84,000 or so clones in the sample; around 80% occur only once, and about 10% lies in the top ten. What was sequenced was peripheral blood. These receptors all come from a man aged 65 to 79 with acute or convalescent COVID-19.

This clone counts as medium-sized. The CDR3 coding sequence is TGCGCCAGCAGCGCGAAAGTTTCGAACACTGAAGCTTTCTTT. Protein product: CASSAKVSNTEAFF. The chain employs TRBV4-1 and TRBJ1-1; D call uncertain. From germline, CDR1 is MGHRA and CDR2 YSYEKL. V lost 5 bases to trimming and J lost 1 base, with 11 bases between them. The CDR3 sequence is 14 residues long.

The rearrangement uses TRBV12-3 or TRBV12-4 and TRBJ1-2; 8 nucleotides align to TRBD1. Trimming removed 4 bases from V and 5 bases from J; junction bases left unmatched: 3. This CDR3 has 13 amino acids. DNA for the CDR3: TGTGCCAGCAGTTACCAGGGGGCGTATGGCTACACCTTC. Its protein is CASSYQGAYGYTF.

The chain uses TRBV7-7 and TRBJ2-3; 11 positions match TRBD2. Germline CDR1 SSHAT, CDR2 FNYEAQ (reference sequence). V trimming: 9 bases; J trimming: 3 bases; junction bases outside the gene matches: 8. The CDR3 loop spans 15 amino acids. The CDR3 spells CASSTSGVGTDTQYF. CDR3 nucleotides: TGTGCCAGTTCGACTAGCGGGGTTGGGACAGATACGCAGTATTTT. Together with reference TRBV7-7 and TRBJ2-3, the CDR3 gives the full variable domain: GAGVSQSPRYKVTKRGQDVTLRCDPISSHATLYWYQQALGQGPEFLTYFNYEAQPDKSGLPSDRFSAERPEGSISTLTIQRTEQRDSAMYRCASSTSGVGTDTQYFGPGTRLTVL.

V usage is TRBV5-1 and J usage is TRBJ1-6, with D unresolved. Germline CDR1 reads SGHRS; CDR2 reads YFSETQ. V lost 0 bases and J lost 9, with 10 bases in between. The CDR3 extends over 14 amino acids. CDR3 nucleotides: TGCGCCAGCAGCTTGGGACACCCCTCTTCACCCCTCCACTTT. It codes for CASSLGHPSSPLHF.

The V call is TRBV11-2, the J call TRBJ2-1; D is ambiguous. CDR1 and CDR2 (germline): SGHAT, FQNNGV. V lost 1 base and J 0 bases, leaving 7 bases between the germline ends. This CDR3 comprises 15 residues. CDR3 bases: TGTGCCAGCAGCTTAGCTAGTGCCTCCTACAATGAGCAGTTCTTC. Its protein is CASSLASASYNEQFF.

The V gene is TRBV20-1, the J gene TRBJ2-7; the D is unclear. The CDR3 spans 10 residues. The V end lost 3 bases, the J end lost 3 bases, and 3 bases lay between the germline ends. CDR1 is DFQATT, CDR2 SNEGSKA, per germline (reference sequence). The CDR3 sequence: CSASSYEQYF. CDR3 DNA sequence: TGCAGTGCTAGCAGCTACGAGCAGTACTTC.

This clone was detected once. The chain uses TRBV19 and TRBJ1-1; D gene unclear. CDR1 is LNHDA, CDR2 SQIVND, per germline (reference sequence). The V end lost 7 bases, the J end lost 6 bases, and 9 bases lay between the germline ends. The CDR3 has 11 residues. CDR3 protein: CASKRKAEAFF. DNA for the CDR3: TGTGCCAGTAAGAGGAAGGCTGAAGCTTTCTTT.

The rearrangement links TRBV19 to TRBJ1-2; 9 positions agree with TRBD1. The germline V gene has CDR1 LNHDA and CDR2 SQIVND (reference sequence). The CDR3 is 14 residues long. With 1 base clipped from V and 7 bases from J, the junction kept 4 bases outside the gene matches. CDR3 loop: CASSIAQGAGGYTF. The CDR3 nucleotides are TGTGCCAGTAGTATAGCACAGGGGGCCGGTGGCTACACCTTC.

The CDR3 DNA follows: TGTGCCACCAGCGACCGCGGGGGGGGCTTCTACAATGAGCAGTTCTTC. Amino acid sequence: CATSDRGGGFYNEQFF. The chain has TRBV15 and TRBJ2-1; 9 nucleotides match TRBD2. V dropped 5 bases and J dropped 3; count of bases not matched to a gene: 8. The CDR3 covers 16 residues. CDR1 and CDR2 from the germline V gene are LNHNV and YYDKDF (reference sequence).

V is TRBV18 and J is TRBJ1-5, with D unclear. The germline V gene encodes CDR1 KGHSH and CDR2 LQKENI. V lost 4 bases, J lost 0 bases, and 13 bases lay in between. CDR3 size: 16 residues. CDR3: CASSLTARDSNQPQHF. Written as DNA, the CDR3 is TGTGCCAGCTCACTTACCGCGCGGGATAGCAATCAGCCCCAGCATTTT.

The rearrangement links TRBV3-1 (or the pseudogene TRBV3-2) to TRBJ1-3; D is perhaps TRBD1 (5 bases). Trimming removed 2 bases from V and 2 bases from J, with 22 bases in between. Germline lookup yields CDR1 LGHDT and CDR2 YNNKEL (reference sequence). The CDR3 spans 19 residues. CDR3 protein: CASSQWFPGDSRTGNTIYF. Here the CDR3 DNA reads TGTGCCAGCAGCCAATGGTTTCCGGGGGACTCTAGGACTGGAAACACCATATATTTT.

This clone was recorded only once. The V gene is TRBV7-9, the J gene TRBJ2-3, with a possible D match to TRBD1 (6 bases). Germline lookup yields CDR1 SEHNR and CDR2 FQNEAQ (reference sequence). V was shortened by 2 bases and J by 3 bases, with 12 bases between the two germline ends. The CDR3 runs 15 residues. The CDR3 sequence is CASSLLGARTDTQYF. The CDR3 nucleotides read TGTGCCAGCAGCTTACTGGGGGCGCGTACAGATACGCAGTATTTT.

Only one count was recorded for this clone. The genes are TRBV7-8 and TRBJ1-2; 9 nucleotides agree with TRBD1. The CDR3 runs 17 residues. With 1 base clipped from V and 0 bases from J, the junction kept 6 bases outside the gene matches. Germline values: CDR1 SGHVS, CDR2 FQNEAQ. The DNA of the CDR3 is TGTGCCAGCAGCTTAGAGGGGACAGGGCGGCCTAACTATGGCTACACCTTC. Translating gives CASSLEGTGRPNYGYTF.

This rearrangement joins TRBV19 to TRBJ2-3; 11 bases match TRBD2. This CDR3 contains 14 residues. From germline, CDR1 is LNHDA and CDR2 SQIVND (reference sequence). The V gene end was trimmed by 9 bases and the J gene end by 2 bases; junction bases not matched to a gene: 4. The CDR3 loop is CASQTSGATDTQYF. The CDR3 DNA reads TGTGCCAGCCAGACTAGCGGGGCCACAGATACGCAGTATTTT.

The chain couples TRBV6-1 to TRBJ1-2; 7 bases agree with TRBD1. CDR3 length: 15 residues. The ends lost 0 bases at V and 2 bases at J; junction bases unmatched: 3. Germline V gives CDR1 MNHNS, CDR2 SASEGT. CDR3 sequence: CASSEAGTVNYGYTF. The DNA of the CDR3 is TGTGCCAGCAGTGAAGCGGGGACAGTCAACTATGGCTACACCTTC.

The V and J genes are TRBV28 and TRBJ1-5; weak D call: TRBD1 (6 bases). The CDR3 is made up of 12 amino acids. Deletions cut 7 bases from V and 6 bases from J, with 10 bases between. Germline lookup yields CDR1 MDHEN and CDR2 SYDVKM. This chain's CDR3 is CASTQGSQPQHF. The DNA for the CDR3 is TGTGCCAGCACGCAGGGGAGTCAGCCCCAGCATTTT.